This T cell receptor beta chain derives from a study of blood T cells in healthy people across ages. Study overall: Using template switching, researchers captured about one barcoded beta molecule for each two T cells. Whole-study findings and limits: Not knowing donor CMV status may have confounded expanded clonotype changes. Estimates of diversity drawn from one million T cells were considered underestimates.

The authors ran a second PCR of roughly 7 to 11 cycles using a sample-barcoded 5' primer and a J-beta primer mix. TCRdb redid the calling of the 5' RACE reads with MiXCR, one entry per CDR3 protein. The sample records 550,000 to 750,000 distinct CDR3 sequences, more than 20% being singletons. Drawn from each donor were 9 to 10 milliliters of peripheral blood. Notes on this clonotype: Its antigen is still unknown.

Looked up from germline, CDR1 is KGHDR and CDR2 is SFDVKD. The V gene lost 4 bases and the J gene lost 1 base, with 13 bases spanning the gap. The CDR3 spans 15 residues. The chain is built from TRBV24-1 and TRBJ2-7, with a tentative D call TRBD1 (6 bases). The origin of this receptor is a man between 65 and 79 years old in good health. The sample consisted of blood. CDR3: CATSEHQGTSYEQYF. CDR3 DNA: TGTGCCACCAGTGAGCATCAGGGGACATCCTACGAGCAGTACTTC.